These 6 T cell receptor beta chains were sequenced from one sample in a study of T-cell memory formation after mild COVID-19. MiXCR, run by TCRdb on the 5' RACE reads, gives a single entry per CDR3 protein. The sample records 470,000 or so distinct CDR3 sequences, roughly 23% being singletons. Specimen: PBMCs or a T cell subset sorted from them (not recorded which). All receptors come from an adult woman who had mild COVID-19 (a few samples of this study predate the infection). Cell type and time point are not known.

This clonotype showed up just a few times. V gene TRBV7-9 combines with J gene TRBJ2-1; D may be TRBD2 (6 bases). V was trimmed by 5 bases and J by 6 bases, leaving 17 bases between them. Germline CDR1 is SEHNR and CDR2 is FQNEAQ (reference sequence). CDR3 length equals 15 residues. Written as DNA, the CDR3 is TGTGCCAGCAGCCCCCCCGGCGGGGAGAGCAATGAGCAGTTCTTC. Residues: CASSPPGGESNEQFF.

This clonotype has ten or more counts. CDR3 protein: CASSLEKGLNYGYTF. The CDR3 DNA follows: TGTGCCAGCAGCTTGGAAAAGGGCCTTAACTATGGCTACACCTTC. The chain recombines TRBV5-4 with TRBJ1-2; D is ambiguous. This CDR3 spans 15 amino acids. Trimming took off 0 bases at V and 1 base at J, with 10 bases between the two ends. Germline CDR1 reads SGHNT; CDR2 reads YYREEE (reference sequence).

The genes are TRBV5-8 and TRBJ2-7; tentative D call: TRBD1 (6 bases). The CDR3 runs to 8 residues. Germline V gives CDR1 SGHTS, CDR2 YDEGEE. The CDR3 DNA reads TGTGCCAGCAACCAGGGGTTAGTC. Protein sequence: CASNQGLV.

This clonotype has just one count. The rearrangement joins TRBV7-8 to TRBJ2-3; maybe TRBD1 (5 bases). Germline CDR1 and CDR2: SGHVS and FQNEAQ. V lost 3 bases to trimming and J lost 2 bases, with 15 bases between them. The CDR3 has 16 residues. CDR3 DNA sequence: TGTGCCAGCAGCTTCTCTAGGACACTAAACACAGATACGCAGTATTTT. Protein product: CASSFSRTLNTDTQYF.

The J gene is TRBJ2-1, the V gene TRBV6-2 or TRBV6-3, with TRBD2 identical over 11 bases. Germline V gene sequence: CDR1 MNHEY, CDR2 SVGEGT. The V gene end was trimmed by 7 bases and the J gene end by 8 bases; junction bases not matched to a gene: 7. The CDR3 sequence is 14 residues long. The CDR3 here is CASNVAGGPDEQFF. The CDR3 DNA follows: TGTGCCAGCAACGTAGCGGGGGGGCCAGATGAGCAGTTCTTC.

V usage is TRBV7-9 and J usage is TRBJ1-5; TRBD1 aligns across 9 bases. Unmatched junction bases numbered 2, after V lost 1 base and J lost 4 bases. Germline CDR1 and CDR2: SEHNR and FQNEAQ (reference sequence). CDR3 length: 15 amino acids. The DNA of the CDR3 is TGTGCCAGCAGCTTAGGGGACAGGGAGAATCAGCCCCAGCATTTT. Amino acid sequence: CASSLGDRENQPQHF.